The 6 T cell receptor beta chains in this list originate from one sample, sequenced in a study of PD-1 blockade in classical Hodgkin lymphoma. Every single patient, without exception, relapsed after autologous stem cell transplantation, and brentuximab vedotin exposure varied. The table came from immunoSEQ multiplex PCR; TCRdb's copy has only in-frame clones and leaves some out. There are 15,000 to 20,000 clones in the sample; roughly 83% occur only once, and roughly a sixth lies in the top ten. The specimen was peripheral blood mononuclear cells (PBMCs), collected before the second cycle of nivolumab. All receptors come from a human donor with classical Hodgkin lymphoma.

This sequence joins TRBV9 and TRBJ2-7; perhaps TRBD1 as D (5 bases). CDR1 is SGDLS, CDR2 YYNGEE, per germline. The V end lost 0 bases, the J end lost 2 bases, and 9 bases lay between the germline ends. The CDR3 loop spans 14 amino acids. CDR3 sequence: CASSVVDSTYEQYF. The CDR3 nucleotides are TGTGCCAGCAGCGTAGTCGACAGCACCTACGAGCAGTACTTC.

The chain joins TRBV5-1 to TRBJ2-1, with TRBD2 matching 10 bases. CDR3 size: 17 residues. In germline, CDR1 is SGHRS, CDR2 YFSETQ. J gave up 2 bases and V 3 bases, and 8 bases lay outside the gene matches. CDR3 loop: CASSWTGAGGPYNEQFF. In nucleotides, the CDR3 is TGCGCCAGCAGCTGGACGGGAGCGGGAGGGCCCTACAATGAGCAGTTCTTC.

This chain joins TRBV7-2 and TRBJ2-7; 7 bases match TRBD1. The germline V gene has CDR1 SGHTA and CDR2 FQGNSA. The ends lost 1 base at V and 3 bases at J; junction bases unmatched: 3. The length of the CDR3 is 14 residues. The DNA for the CDR3 is TGTGCCAGCAGCTTAGGGACAGGATACTACGAGCAGTACTTC. Translated, it gives CASSLGTGYYEQYF.

Worth noting for this clone: At the DNA level, this CDR3 is encoded by other sequences in the same sample as well. This chain links TRBV4-3 with TRBJ2-2; D is perhaps TRBD1 (6 bases). Trimming cost V 1 base and J 1 base, with 10 bases left between them. The CDR3 loop spans 16 amino acids. Germline assignment: CDR1 LGHNA and CDR2 YSLEER. This CDR3 reads CASSQAWGQNTGELFF. The CDR3 bases are TGCGCCAGCAGCCAAGCCTGGGGGCAGAACACCGGGGAGCTGTTTTTT.

J is TRBJ2-7 and V is TRBV9, with a weak D call TRBD2 (6 bases). From germline, CDR1 is SGDLS and CDR2 YYNGEE. Trimming shortened V by 0 bases and J by 0 bases, and 10 bases separated the two germline ends. The CDR3 loop spans 15 amino acids. The CDR3 loop is CASSVGAGDSYEQYF. CDR3 nucleotides: TGTGCCAGCAGCGTAGGAGCGGGCGACTCCTACGAGCAGTACTTC.

This chain joins TRBV7-9 and TRBJ1-1, with unresolved D. The ends were cut back, 5 bases at V and 6 bases at J, with 10 bases in the middle. Germline V gene data show CDR1 as SEHNR and CDR2 as FQNEAQ (reference sequence). The CDR3 extends over 12 amino acids. This CDR3 reads CASSPPGAEAFF. The CDR3 bases are TGTGCCAGCAGCCCCCCTGGCGCTGAAGCTTTCTTT.